Shown below are 15 T cell receptor beta chains from a single sample sequenced in a study of T cells after somatic rescue of genetic block (dated by TCRdb to the early 2020s). Libraries were made using the immunoSEQ multiplex PCR assay. Entries here come from immuneACCESS through TCRdb and include only in-frame sequences with V and J called. Some clones fail to appear in such tables; in the studies checked, an unresolved V gene covers under half of the shortfall, and the cause of the remainder is unknown. The sample table records approximately 14,000 clones; over 65% of these occur just once. Jointly, the top ten make up under 25% of the sample. Sample: peripheral blood mononuclear cells (PBMCs). These receptors originate from a boy between 10 and 17 years old.

J is TRBJ1-2 and V is TRBV4-1, with a tentative D call TRBD1 (5 bases). V was cut by 1 base and J by 4 bases, with 13 bases left in between. Germline loops: CDR1 MGHRA, CDR2 YSYEKL. The CDR3 length is 15 residues. Here the CDR3 DNA reads TGCGCCAGCAGCCAAGGTTATGGAGGGGTCTATGGCTACACCTTC. Translated: CASSQGYGGVYGYTF.

The table lists this clone with a few counts. The rearrangement uses TRBV5-1 and TRBJ2-5; D is unclear. V lost 2 bases to trimming and J lost 1 base, with 0 bases between them. This CDR3 spans 11 amino acids. From germline, CDR1 is SGHRS and CDR2 YFSETQ. The CDR3 sequence is CASSFQETQYF. CDR3 sequence (DNA): TGCGCCAGCAGCTTCCAAGAGACCCAGTACTTC.

The V call is TRBV9, the J call TRBJ2-2, with D hard to call. Per the germline V gene, CDR1 is SGDLS and CDR2 is YYNGEE. Trimming pared 4 bases from V and 3 bases from J, leaving 7 bases between. The CDR3 contains 13 residues. CDR3 in amino acids: CASSPWYTGELFF. CDR3 bases: TGTGCCAGCAGCCCCTGGTACACCGGGGAGCTGTTTTTT. Full variable domain (rest looked up from reference TRBV9 and TRBJ2-2): DSGVTQTPKHLITATGQRVTLRCSPRSGDLSVYWYQQSLDQGLQFLIQYYNGEERAKGNILERFSAQQFPDLHSELNLSSLELGDSALYFCASSPWYTGELFFGEGSRLTVL.

This chain links TRBV5-1 with TRBJ2-7; no clear D. This CDR3 has 13 amino acids. Germline loops: CDR1 SGHRS, CDR2 YFSETQ. Trimming took 4 bases from V and 3 from J, leaving 11 bases between them. CDR3 loop: CASSAALYYEQYF. CDR3 nucleotide sequence: TGCGCCAGCAGCGCGGCCCTCTACTACGAGCAGTACTTC.

This clone was found a few times. The chain combines TRBV21-1 with TRBJ2-5; the listed D gene, TRBD1, was not tested against the DNA. TRBV21-1 is recorded as a pseudogene. The CDR3 spans 13 residues. The CDR3 sequence: CASSTGQQETQYF. The DNA for the CDR3 is TGTGCCAGCAGCACCGGACAGCAAGAGACCCAGTACTTC.

The CDR3 spells CASSTGTGNYEQYF. In nucleotides, the CDR3 is TGTGCCAGCAGCACGGGAACAGGGAATTACGAGCAGTACTTC. The V gene is TRBV9, the J gene TRBJ2-7, with D tentatively TRBD1 (6 bases). V lost 4 bases and J 4 bases, leaving 15 bases between the germline ends. Germline V gives CDR1 SGDLS, CDR2 YYNGEE. CDR3 length equals 14 residues.

The genes are TRBV9 and TRBJ2-1; 10 bases map to TRBD2. The germline V gene encodes CDR1 SGDLS and CDR2 YYNGEE. The CDR3 is 16 residues long. V lost 8 bases, J lost 4 bases, and 12 bases stayed unmatched. CDR3: CASDSGTSVPYNEQFF. In nucleotides, the CDR3 is TGTGCCAGTGACTCCGGGACTAGCGTCCCATACAATGAGCAGTTCTTC.

The chain employs TRBV30 and TRBJ1-6, with D maybe TRBD1 (5 bases). Looked up from germline, CDR1 is GTSNPN and CDR2 is SVGIG (reference sequence). Trimming cost V 0 bases and J 4 bases, with 13 bases left between them. There are 16 residues in the CDR3. The CDR3 protein is CAWSVTGRMYNSPLHF. DNA of the CDR3: TGTGCCTGGAGTGTAACAGGACGGATGTATAATTCACCCCTCCACTTT.

The V call is TRBV7-8, the J call TRBJ1-6; TRBD1 might be the D (5 bases). Germline V lookup: CDR1 SGHVS, CDR2 FQNEAQ. The CDR3 runs to 17 residues. Trimming cost V 3 bases and J 0 bases, with 12 bases left between them. CDR3: CASSLKPGLSYNSPLHF. CDR3 DNA sequence: TGTGCCAGCAGCTTGAAACCGGGGCTCTCCTATAATTCACCCCTCCACTTT. The full variable domain, its missing parts supplied by reference TRBV7-8 and TRBJ1-6, is GAGVSQSPRYKVAKRGQDVALRCDPISGHVSLFWYQQALGQGPEFLTYFQNEAQLDKSGLPSDRFFAERPEGSVSTLKIQRTQQEDSAVYLCASSLKPGLSYNSPLHFGNGTRLTVT.

The V gene is TRBV7-2, the J gene TRBJ1-4; D not resolved. Germline assignment: CDR1 SGHTA and CDR2 FQGNSA. The CDR3 length is 13 residues. V was cut by 3 bases and J by 5 bases, with 7 bases left in between. CDR3 sequence reads: CASSFVTNEKLFF. In nucleotides, the CDR3 is TGTGCCAGCAGCTTTGTTACAAATGAAAAACTGTTTTTT.

This clone has just one count. The J gene is TRBJ1-3, the V gene TRBV28; 9 nucleotides align to TRBD1. With V trimmed by 2 bases and J by 9 bases, 5 bases remained unmatched. The CDR3 is made up of 14 amino acids. The germline V gene has CDR1 MDHEN and CDR2 SYDVKM. The CDR3 DNA reads as TGTGCCAGCAGTTTACCGGGACAGGGAGCCACCATATATTTT. Translated: CASSLPGQGATIYF.

The chain combines TRBV28 with TRBJ2-1, with D possibly called TRBD1 or TRBD2 (5 bases each). Germline V gene lookup returns CDR1 MDHEN and CDR2 SYDVKM. The CDR3 covers 16 residues. V lost 6 bases and J lost 7, with 22 bases in between. For the CDR3, the DNA is TGTGCCAGCAGATCCTTTCACGGGGCCGATGGTAATGAGCAGTTCTTC. As protein: CASRSFHGADGNEQFF.

The gene calls are TRBV11-2 and TRBJ2-3; D might be TRBD2 (5 bases). Trimming took off 2 bases at V and 4 bases at J, with 7 bases between the two ends. From germline, CDR1 is SGHAT and CDR2 FQNNGV. The CDR3 length is 13 residues. CDR3 loop: CASSLQRPDTQYF. CDR3 DNA: TGTGCCAGCAGCTTACAGCGGCCAGATACGCAGTATTTT. Together with reference TRBV11-2 and TRBJ2-3, the CDR3 gives the full variable domain: EAGVAQSPRYKIIEKRQSVAFWCNPISGHATLYWYQQILGQGPKLLIQFQNNGVVDDSQLPKDRFSAERLKGVDSTLKIQPAKLEDSAVYLCASSLQRPDTQYFGPGTRLTVL.

The chain carries TRBV7-9 and TRBJ1-2; the match to TRBD1 covers 9 bases. Germline values: CDR1 SEHNR, CDR2 FQNEAQ (reference sequence). V was pared by 2 bases and J by 8 bases, with 6 bases of the junction left unmatched. This CDR3 is built from 14 residues. CDR3 DNA sequence: TGTGCCAGCAGCTTATCCGGGACAGGGAACGGCTACACCTTC. This translates into CASSLSGTGNGYTF.

The chain links TRBV28 to TRBJ2-7; 7 nucleotides align to TRBD1. Germline CDR1 and CDR2: MDHEN and SYDVKM. The CDR3 spans 15 residues. The junction had 10 bases not matched to a gene; V was cut back by 5 bases and J by 3 bases. As DNA, the CDR3 is TGTGCCAGCAGTATGACAGGGATTTTTAACTACGAGCAGTACTTC. Protein sequence: CASSMTGIFNYEQYF.